This T cell receptor (beta chain) was obtained from a study of blood T cell repertoires in COVID-19. The overall study: Acute and convalescent COVID-19 samples came from the United States, Italy and Spain. The analysed material was cDNA or gDNA that came from T cells, B-cell-depleted T cells, or PBMCs.

V gave up 5 bases and J gave up 0 bases; unmatched junction bases: 5. Looked up from germline, CDR1 is SGHTA and CDR2 is FQGTGA. CDR3 length equals 15 residues. Original methodology: Counts of nucleated cells, estimated from reference gene primer amplification, were obtained. The data were produced by immunoSEQ multiplex PCR, yet TCRdb's version contains in-frame clones alone and is incomplete. That table furnishes V, J and clone size, whereas the DNA furnished D and trimming. The sample records 250,000 to 350,000 clones, just under 90% being singletons. This receptor was taken from a woman aged 45-65 years with COVID-19, enrolled during active disease. J is TRBJ2-3 and V is TRBV7-3; 7 positions agree with TRBD1. The sequenced material came from peripheral blood. The CDR3 nucleotides are TGTGCCAGCAGCCCCCGACAGGGAAGCACAGATACGCAGTATTTT. It specifies CASSPRQGSTDTQYF.